This T cell receptor beta chain is from a study of patients and donors after allogeneic stem cell transplantation. Each CDR3 protein gets one entry after TCRdb re-called the RT-PCR reads with MiXCR. The sample shows approximately 98,000 distinct CDR3 sequences, less than 45% of them seen only once. Sequenced sample: blood, either unsorted or a sorted T cell fraction (not recorded which). The receptor comes from a human donor who was either an allogeneic HSCT recipient or a stem cell or donor lymphocyte infusion donor (not recorded which). It is not recorded whose cells these are; they may come from a transplant donor.

CDR3 loop: CASSPLTGVSSYEQYF. The CDR3 coding sequence is TGTGCCAGCTCACCGTTGACCGGGGTAAGCTCCTACGAGCAGTACTTC. The chain carries TRBV18 and TRBJ2-7, with D maybe TRBD2 (5 bases). V was clipped by 3 bases and J by 0 bases, with 15 bases between them. The CDR3 length is 16 residues. CDR1 and CDR2 (germline): KGHSH, LQKENI.